The 25 T cell receptor beta chains reported below all come from one sample, sequenced in a study of tumor-infiltrating lymphocytes in localized non-small cell lung cancer. Clones were read by immunoSEQ multiplex PCR, and TCRdb kept only the in-frame ones, dropping some. The repertoire has several thousand clones, around three quarters of them found once; the top ten carry about 7.1%. The specimen was uninvolved lung tissue not adjacent to the tumor. All receptors derive from a human donor with non-small cell lung cancer.

This clone counts as large. The chain combines TRBV19 with TRBJ2-4, with D possibly matching TRBD1 (5 bases). The ends were cut back, 3 bases at V and 6 bases at J, with 9 bases in the middle. Germline values: CDR1 LNHDA, CDR2 SQIVND (reference sequence). The CDR3 has 13 residues. Here the CDR3 DNA reads TGTGCCAGTAGTATGGACATTTCAAACATTCAGTACTTC. Translation gives CASSMDISNIQYF.

In its sample, this clone was seen once. The genes are TRBV5-4 and TRBJ1-1, with TRBD1 as a possible D gene (6 bases). This CDR3 spans 13 amino acids. With 3 bases removed from V and 7 bases from J, the gap between germline ends came to 13 bases. Germline assignment: CDR1 SGHNT and CDR2 YYREEE (reference sequence). The CDR3 DNA reads TGTGCCAGCAGCTCACCGACAGGTATTGAAGCTTTCTTT. Translating gives CASSSPTGIEAFF. Complete variable domain (other parts from reference TRBV5-4 and TRBJ1-1): ETGVTQSPTHLIKTRGQQVTLRCSSQSGHNTVSWYQQALGQGPQFIFQYYREEENGRGNFPPRFSGLQFPNYSSELNVNALELDDSALYLCASSSPTGIEAFFGQGTRLTVV.

This clone was seen more than once but under ten times. The chain combines TRBV7-8 with TRBJ2-5, with a possible D match to TRBD1 (6 bases). V gave up 1 base and J gave up 1 base, with 10 bases separating them. Germline V gives CDR1 SGHVS, CDR2 FQNEAQ. CDR3 length equals 15 residues. In nucleotides, the CDR3 is TGTGCCAGCAGCTTAGTGGGACACACCCAAGAGACCCAGTACTTC. This gives the protein CASSLVGHTQETQYF. Based on the CDR3 plus reference TRBV7-8 and TRBJ2-5, the full variable domain is GAGVSQSPRYKVAKRGQDVALRCDPISGHVSLFWYQQALGQGPEFLTYFQNEAQLDKSGLPSDRFFAERPEGSVSTLKIQRTQQEDSAVYLCASSLVGHTQETQYFGPGTRLLVL.

The rearrangement joins TRBV30 to TRBJ1-3; D ambiguous. The CDR3 contains 14 residues. The V end was cut by 2 bases, the J end by 0 bases, with 8 bases between. The germline V gene has CDR1 GTSNPN and CDR2 SVGIG (reference sequence). CDR3: CAWSRGNSGNTIYF. Written as DNA, the CDR3 is TGTGCCTGGAGTAGAGGGAACTCTGGAAACACCATATATTTT.

In this sample, this clone is medium-sized. This chain connects TRBV2 to TRBJ1-5, with no clear D. The V gene's germline CDR1 is SNHLY and CDR2 FYNNEI. Trimming removed 4 bases at V and 6 bases at J, with 10 bases between. The CDR3 spans 13 residues. CDR3 protein: CASSGLGSQPQHF. As DNA, the CDR3 is TGTGCCAGCAGTGGGTTGGGAAGTCAGCCCCAGCATTTT. The variable domain in full, with the rest retrieved from reference TRBV2 and TRBJ1-5, is EPEVTQTPSHQVTQMGQEVILRCVPISNHLYFYWYRQILGQKVEFLVSFYNNEISEKSEIFDDQFSVERPDGSNFTLKIRSTKLEDSAMYFCASSGLGSQPQHFGDGTRLSIL.

The J gene is TRBJ2-2, the V gene TRBV7-2, with TRBD1 matching 10 bases. The germline CDR1 and CDR2 sequences are SGHTA and FQGNSA. After removal of 2 bases from V and 7 bases from J, the junction contained 10 bases not matched to a gene. The CDR3 length is 17 residues. Here the CDR3 DNA reads TGTGCCAGCAGCTTAATGCCCCGGGACAGGGGTTTCGGGGAGCTGTTTTTT. Amino acids: CASSLMPRDRGFGELFF.

The chain links TRBV7-3 to TRBJ2-3, with TRBD2 identical over 11 bases. V lost 6 bases, J lost 5 bases, and 7 bases stayed unmatched. Germline CDR1 reads SGHTA; CDR2 reads FQGTGA. The CDR3 has 15 amino acids. The DNA of the CDR3 is TGTGCCAGCAGTTTAGCGGGGGGGCAGTTAGATACGCAGTATTTT. It encodes CASSLAGGQLDTQYF.

Here the CDR3 DNA reads TGTGCCAGCATCCTAGACGACCCCACTGGAAATTCACCCCTCCACTTT. Translating it yields CASILDDPTGNSPLHF. The chain carries TRBV7-2 and TRBJ1-6; no clear D. The CDR3 covers 16 residues. Germline lookup yields CDR1 SGHTA and CDR2 FQGNSA. V was cut by 7 bases and J by 7 bases, with 20 bases left in between.

This clone appeared a single time. Written as DNA, the CDR3 is TGTGCCAGCAGCTTAGGGGGCGCGACTAATTCACCCCTCCACTTT. Translated, it gives CASSLGGATNSPLHF. The chain couples TRBV11-3 to TRBJ1-6; the D gene is possibly TRBD1 (5 bases). The CDR3 extends over 15 amino acids. The V gene's germline CDR1 is SGHNT and CDR2 YENEEA. Trimming took off 1 base at V and 6 bases at J, with 10 bases between the two ends.

This clone was recorded a few times. The chain recombines TRBV11-2 with TRBJ2-2, with D perhaps matching TRBD1 or TRBD2 (5 bases each). V lost 1 base to trimming and J lost 4 bases, with 7 bases between them. Germline loops: CDR1 SGHAT, CDR2 FQNNGV. The CDR3 is made up of 14 amino acids. The CDR3 reads CASSLAGGTGELFF. The CDR3 nucleotides are TGTGCCAGCAGCTTAGCTGGGGGCACCGGGGAGCTGTTTTTT.

J is TRBJ2-7 and V is TRBV21-1; the table's TRBD2 call for D was not verified on the DNA. TRBV21-1 is noted as a pseudogene. The CDR3 extends over 16 amino acids. In DNA, the CDR3 is TGTGCCAGCAGCAAACGGGCTAGCGGGGACCAGTACGAGCAGTACTTC. It yields the protein CASSKRASGDQYEQYF.

The chain has TRBV11-2 and TRBJ2-6; unclear D gene. V was pared by 5 bases and J by 0 bases, with 2 bases between. From germline, CDR1 is SGHAT and CDR2 FQNNGV. CDR3 length: 13 amino acids. CDR3 nucleotide sequence: TGTGCCAGCAGCACCTCTGGGGCCAACGTCCTGACTTTC. Protein: CASSTSGANVLTF.

The chain is built from TRBV5-4 and TRBJ2-1, with 8 positions matching TRBD1. V trimming: 2 bases; J trimming: 3 bases; junction bases outside the gene matches: 4. Germline CDR1 SGHNT, CDR2 YYREEE (reference sequence). This CDR3 spans 15 amino acids. CDR3 sequence reads: CASSFRTGNYNEQFF. DNA for the CDR3: TGTGCCAGCAGCTTTAGGACAGGGAACTACAATGAGCAGTTCTTC.

In its sample, this clone ranks as large. The rearrangement links TRBV10-1 to TRBJ1-6, with 10 bases that match TRBD1. J was trimmed by 10 bases and V by 7 bases; bases with no gene match: 7. CDR1 and CDR2 from the germline V gene are WNHNN and SYGVQD (reference sequence). This CDR3 has 14 amino acids. The DNA of the CDR3 is TGCGCCAGCAAGATGGGACAGGGGTTCTCACCCCTCCACTTT. Protein: CASKMGQGFSPLHF.

The chain joins TRBV4-2 to TRBJ1-1; D possibly corresponds to TRBD1 (5 bases). Trimming pared 0 bases from V and 5 bases from J, leaving 16 bases between. Per germline, CDR1 LGHNA and CDR2 YNFKEQ. The CDR3 has 16 residues. As DNA, the CDR3 is TGTGCCAGCAGCCAAGAAAGGACTCAGGGAGGAACTGAAGCTTTCTTT. Protein: CASSQERTQGGTEAFF.

This chain uses TRBV10-3 with TRBJ1-1; D is possibly TRBD1 (5 bases). The germline gives CDR1 ENHRY, CDR2 SYGVKD. The CDR3 has 13 residues. V lost 6 bases to trimming and J lost 2 bases, with 10 bases between them. The CDR3 DNA is TGTGCCATCAGATTAACAGGTAACACTGAAGCTTTCTTT. Its protein is CAIRLTGNTEAFF.

This chain uses TRBV7-8 with TRBJ2-5, with TRBD1 identical over 8 bases. This CDR3 has 16 amino acids. The ends lost 3 bases at V and 5 bases at J; junction bases unmatched: 11. Looked up from germline, CDR1 is SGHVS and CDR2 is FQNEAQ. CDR3 in amino acids: CASSFSGQGERETQYF. The DNA of the CDR3 is TGTGCCAGCAGCTTCTCTGGACAGGGAGAAAGGGAGACCCAGTACTTC.

This rearrangement joins TRBV14 to TRBJ2-5, with D perhaps TRBD1 (6 bases). This CDR3 has 15 residues. In germline, CDR1 is SGHDN, CDR2 FVKESK. The V gene lost 4 bases and the J gene lost 5 bases, with 17 bases spanning the gap. CDR3 amino acids: CASSPRDIVGETQYF. In DNA form, the CDR3 reads TGTGCCAGCAGCCCCCGGGACATCGTCGGGGAGACCCAGTACTTC.

This rearrangement joins TRBV4-3 to TRBJ1-2, with unresolved D. The CDR3 is 14 amino acids. Germline V gene lookup returns CDR1 LGHNA and CDR2 YSLEER. V was pared by 1 base and J by 8 bases, with 14 bases between. In nucleotides, the CDR3 is TGCGCCAGCAGCCAAGGTCCGAAGGACGGGGGCTACACCTTC. Translated, it gives CASSQGPKDGGYTF.

The chain joins TRBV7-2 to TRBJ1-5; D might be TRBD1 (5 bases). Trimming pared 4 bases from V and 4 bases from J, leaving 17 bases between. The CDR3 extends over 16 amino acids. Germline-derived CDR1 and CDR2 are SGHTA and FQGNSA. The CDR3 DNA follows: TGTGCCAGCAGCTGGGGGGGGGATTGGAGGAATCAGCCCCAGCATTTT. Translating gives CASSWGGDWRNQPQHF.

In this sample, this clone is large. The V call is TRBV13, the J call TRBJ1-1, with D possibly TRBD1 on 5 matching bases. Germline-derived CDR1 and CDR2 are PRHDT and FYEKMQ (reference sequence). V was pared by 3 bases and J by 4 bases, with 15 bases between. This CDR3 region has 15 residues. The CDR3: CASSLGVGSGTEAFF. Here the CDR3 DNA reads TGTGCCAGCAGCTTGGGGGTAGGATCGGGCACTGAAGCTTTCTTT.

This clone has just a few counts. CDR3 protein: CASSTDRNEKLFF. The CDR3 DNA is TGTGCCAGCAGCACGGACAGGAACGAAAAACTGTTTTTT. V and J are TRBV7-6 and TRBJ1-4, with 7 nucleotides matching TRBD1. The V gene end was trimmed by 5 bases and the J gene end by 8 bases; junction bases not matched to a gene: 5. The length of the CDR3 is 13 residues. Germline V gene lookup returns CDR1 SGHVS and CDR2 FNYEAQ.

J is TRBJ2-7 and V is TRBV28; D tentatively reads TRBD1 or TRBD2 (5 bases each). This CDR3 has 15 residues. V lost 4 bases, J lost 4 bases, and 17 bases lay in between. Germline assignment: CDR1 MDHEN and CDR2 SYDVKM. The CDR3 loop reads CASSSPPRDRYEQYF. In nucleotides, the CDR3 is TGTGCCAGCAGTTCACCCCCCCGGGACCGTTACGAGCAGTACTTC.

The V gene is TRBV2, the J gene TRBJ1-2; the D gene is possibly TRBD1 (5 bases). Germline CDR1 reads SNHLY; CDR2 reads FYNNEI. Deletions cut 4 bases from V and 0 bases from J, with 18 bases between. CDR3 length equals 17 residues. This CDR3 reads CASSARLWGRANYGYTF. The CDR3 DNA reads as TGTGCCAGCAGTGCCCGACTTTGGGGCCGAGCTAACTATGGCTACACCTTC.

J is TRBJ2-7 and V is TRBV14; possibly TRBD2 for D (5 bases). Germline assignment: CDR1 SGHDN and CDR2 FVKESK. CDR3 length: 14 amino acids. Trimming took off 3 bases at V and 3 bases at J, with 12 bases between the two ends. CDR3 DNA sequence: TGTGCCAGCAGCCAGACTAACAAGTACTACGAGCAGTACTTC. This gives the protein CASSQTNKYYEQYF.